One and the same sample provided the 29 T cell receptor beta chains below, sequenced in a study of neurological immune-mediated disorders. TCRdb itself ran the 5' RACE reads through MiXCR, one entry per CDR3 protein. The table records nearly 60,000 distinct CDR3 sequences, approximately 3.5% of them present only once. Source material: PBMCs. All receptors come from a woman aged 25 to 45 with multiple sclerosis.

This clonotype was seen repeatedly, ten times or more. This chain joins TRBV12-3 or TRBV12-4 and TRBJ1-1; D not certain. The CDR3 is 11 amino acids. The V and J ends lost 9 bases and 5 bases respectively, with 10 bases between them. DNA for the CDR3: TGTGCCAGTTCCGTGGGAACTGAAGCTTTCTTT. Protein sequence: CASSVGTEAFF.

This clonotype was seen ten or more times. This chain joins TRBV20-1 and TRBJ1-2, with 10 bases lining up with TRBD1. The CDR3 length is 15 residues. The trim removed 2 bases at V and 4 bases at J, leaving 7 bases unmatched. CDR1 is DFQATT, CDR2 SNEGSKA, per germline (reference sequence). The CDR3 region is CSARTGQGGIYGYTF. In DNA, the CDR3 is TGCAGTGCTAGAACTGGACAGGGGGGGATCTATGGCTACACCTTC.

This clonotype was seen ten or more times. The chain combines TRBV15 with TRBJ2-6, with 7 bases matching TRBD1. This CDR3 is 19 amino acids long. Germline V gives CDR1 LNHNV, CDR2 YYDKDF (reference sequence). V dropped 0 bases and J dropped 1; count of bases not matched to a gene: 9. CDR3 DNA: TGTGCCACCAGCAGAGATCACCCCCTCAGGGGGTCTGGGGCCAACGTCCTGACTTTC. This translates into CATSRDHPLRGSGANVLTF.

This clonotype was observed at least ten times. The DNA of the CDR3 is TGCGCCAGCAGTCCGGGTCAGCTCGATTCACCCCTCCACTTT. Amino acids: CASSPGQLDSPLHF. The chain employs TRBV5-1 and TRBJ1-6; D not certain. V dropped 5 bases and J dropped 8 bases, with 14 bases sitting between them. The germline V gene has CDR1 SGHRS and CDR2 YFSETQ. This CDR3 spans 14 amino acids.

In its sample, this clonotype was seen many times. This sequence joins TRBV7-3 and TRBJ2-3, with D possibly being TRBD2 (7 bases). The CDR3 is 15 residues long. V shed 5 bases and J shed 4 bases, with 16 bases lying between them. The germline gives CDR1 SGHTA, CDR2 FQGTGA. The CDR3 sequence is CASSLRGGGADTQYF. The CDR3, as DNA: TGTGCCAGCAGCCTAAGGGGGGGCGGCGCAGATACGCAGTATTTT.

Regarding this clonotype: Germline and junction disagree at one end, which may indicate a read error. V and J are TRBV20-1 and TRBJ1-5; D remains unclear. The CDR3 is 15 residues long. Looked up from germline, CDR1 is DFQATT and CDR2 is SNEGSKA (reference sequence). CDR3 nucleotides: TGCAGTGTCCAACGGGGATTTAATAGCAATCAGCCCCAGAATTTT. Its translation is CSVQRGFNSNQPQNF.

This clonotype has a count of ten or more. This rearrangement joins TRBV12-3 or TRBV12-4 to TRBJ1-5; tentatively, D is TRBD1 (5 bases). This CDR3 is built from 14 residues. V was clipped by 4 bases and J by 0 bases, with 7 bases between them. In DNA form, the CDR3 reads TGTGCCAGCAGTTGGGACCGTAGCAATCAGCCCCAGCATTTT. This gives the protein CASSWDRSNQPQHF.

This clonotype has a count of ten or more. J is TRBJ1-6 and V is TRBV6-5, with D maybe TRBD1 (6 bases). Deletions cut 6 bases from V and 5 bases from J, with 11 bases between. The CDR3 has 14 amino acids. Looked up from germline, CDR1 is MNHEY and CDR2 is SVGAGI. CDR3 region: CASRLDRNNSPLHF. CDR3 sequence (DNA): TGTGCCAGCAGGCTCGACAGGAATAATTCACCCCTCCACTTT.

At least ten counts were recorded for this clonotype. The chain joins TRBV2 to TRBJ2-5; the D gene is possibly TRBD2 (5 bases). The germline V gene encodes CDR1 SNHLY and CDR2 FYNNEI. The CDR3 is made up of 14 amino acids. The V gene lost 7 bases and the J gene lost 5 bases, with 17 bases spanning the gap. The CDR3 protein is CASILGLGRETQYF. In DNA, the CDR3 is TGTGCCAGCATCCTAGGACTCGGTCGGGAGACCCAGTACTTC.

The chain couples TRBV5-1 to TRBJ1-1, with 11 bases matching TRBD1. Trimming removed 4 bases from V and 7 bases from J; junction bases left unmatched: 9. The CDR3 extends over 15 amino acids. Germline assignment: CDR1 SGHRS and CDR2 YFSETQ. CDR3 region: CASSLVPGQGVEAFF. CDR3 coding DNA: TGCGCCAGCAGCCTCGTCCCGGGACAGGGGGTTGAAGCTTTCTTT.

This clonotype was picked up many times. This chain uses TRBV20-1 with TRBJ2-5, with 8 positions matching TRBD2. The V gene's germline CDR1 is DFQATT and CDR2 SNEGSKA (reference sequence). V lost 0 bases to trimming and J lost 3 bases; unmatched junction nucleotides: 3. This CDR3 has 14 amino acids. This chain's CDR3 is CSARDISGEETQYF. In nucleotides, the CDR3 is TGCAGTGCTAGAGATATTAGCGGGGAAGAGACCCAGTACTTC.

This clonotype was seen repeatedly, ten times or more. The chain has TRBV28 and TRBJ2-5; 9 positions agree with TRBD1. CDR1 is MDHEN, CDR2 SYDVKM, per germline. The V segment lost 4 bases and the J segment 1 base; nucleotides outside the gene matches: 7. This CDR3 has 16 amino acids. The CDR3 spells CASSYPRDRVQETQYF. CDR3 bases: TGTGCCAGCAGTTACCCCCGGGACAGGGTCCAAGAGACCCAGTACTTC.

A few counts support this clonotype. The V and J genes are TRBV5-1 and TRBJ2-7; perhaps TRBD2 as D (5 bases). Trimming took off 5 bases at V and 7 bases at J, with 10 bases between the two ends. Germline-derived CDR1 and CDR2 are SGHRS and YFSETQ. This CDR3 contains 11 residues. CDR3 region: CASRVGEEQYF. CDR3 nucleotides: TGCGCCAGCAGGGTCGGGGAAGAGCAGTACTTC. The whole variable domain, remainder taken from reference TRBV5-1 and TRBJ2-7, is KAGVTQTPRYLIKTRGQQVTLSCSPISGHRSVSWYQQTPGQGLQFLFEYFSETQRNKGNFPGRFSGRQFSNSRSEMNVSTLELGDSALYLCASRVGEEQYFGPGTRLTVT.

This clonotype appeared many times. The V call is TRBV6-6, the J call TRBJ2-2; TRBD2 agrees at 8 bases. This CDR3 region has 17 residues. Trimming took 6 bases from V and 6 from J; bases not matched to a gene: 15. Germline V lookup: CDR1 MNHNY, CDR2 SVGAGI (reference sequence). The CDR3 DNA sequence: TGTGCCAGCAGCGCCACCCCGGGACTAGTGGGACCCGGGGAGCTGTTTTTT. Its translation is CASSATPGLVGPGELFF.

This clonotype has ten or more counts. The rearrangement joins TRBV20-1 to TRBJ2-7; 7 nucleotides agree with TRBD2. Per the germline V gene, CDR1 is DFQATT and CDR2 is SNEGSKA (reference sequence). CDR3 size: 12 residues. This chain's CDR3 is CTGTTSSYEQYF. DNA of the CDR3: TGCACCGGGACTACTTCCTCCTACGAGCAGTACTTC.

This clonotype was seen many times. This chain links TRBV7-8 with TRBJ2-3, with 11 bases identical to TRBD2. Germline CDR1 and CDR2: SGHVS and FQNEAQ. V shed 1 base, J shed 2 bases, and the junction held 8 bases outside the gene matches. This CDR3 is built from 18 residues. This CDR3 reads CASSLGPGTSGHTDTQYF. CDR3 sequence (DNA): TGTGCCAGCAGCTTAGGGCCGGGGACTAGCGGTCACACAGATACGCAGTATTTT.

This clonotype appeared many times. The rearrangement links TRBV5-1 to TRBJ1-2; tentatively, D is TRBD1 (6 bases). The CDR3 sequence is 14 residues long. The V gene's germline CDR1 is SGHRS and CDR2 YFSETQ. The V end was cut by 0 bases, the J end by 7 bases, with 13 bases between. CDR3 loop: CASSLAAEGGGYTF. The CDR3 DNA reads TGCGCCAGCAGCTTGGCCGCCGAGGGGGGTGGCTACACCTTC. The variable domain in full, with the rest retrieved from reference TRBV5-1 and TRBJ1-2, is KAGVTQTPRYLIKTRGQQVTLSCSPISGHRSVSWYQQTPGQGLQFLFEYFSETQRNKGNFPGRFSGRQFSNSRSEMNVSTLELGDSALYLCASSLAAEGGGYTFGSGTRLTVV.

This clonotype was seen many times. The chain has TRBV28 and TRBJ2-5, with 7 bases aligning to TRBD1. V gave up 5 bases and J gave up 1 base; unmatched junction bases: 7. The CDR3 is 15 amino acids. Looked up from germline, CDR1 is MDHEN and CDR2 is SYDVKM. The CDR3 nucleotides are TGTGCCAGCAGTACAAGGGACAGTCCCCAAGAGACCCAGTACTTC. Translated, it gives CASSTRDSPQETQYF.

This clonotype was detected many times. This chain connects TRBV20-1 to TRBJ2-7; D possibly corresponds to TRBD1 (6 bases). The CDR3 has 14 amino acids. Deletions cut 3 bases from V and 5 bases from J, with 17 bases between. From germline, CDR1 is DFQATT and CDR2 SNEGSKA (reference sequence). The CDR3 loop is CSARTGGAIDEQYF. The CDR3 DNA sequence: TGCAGTGCTAGGACAGGAGGAGCGATAGACGAGCAGTACTTC.

This clonotype came up many times. The chain joins TRBV20-1 to TRBJ1-3; 10 bases agree with TRBD1. The germline V gene has CDR1 DFQATT and CDR2 SNEGSKA (reference sequence). With V trimmed by 3 bases and J by 2 bases, 4 bases remained unmatched. The CDR3 covers 15 residues. CDR3 in amino acids: CSASLGTGAGNTIYF. The CDR3 DNA is TGCAGTGCTAGTCTCGGGACAGGGGCTGGAAACACCATATATTTT.

This clonotype was seen many times. The V call is TRBV4-1, the J call TRBJ2-7, with 11 positions matching TRBD1. Germline values: CDR1 MGHRA, CDR2 YSYEKL. This CDR3 is built from 15 residues. The J segment lost 3 bases and the V segment lost 1 base, leaving 2 bases of the junction unmatched. CDR3: CASSQGTGGRYEQYF. CDR3 DNA: TGCGCCAGCAGCCAAGGGACAGGGGGCCGCTACGAGCAGTACTTC.

This clonotype was detected many times. J is TRBJ1-2 and V is TRBV3-1; D call uncertain. Germline V lookup: CDR1 LGHDT, CDR2 YNNKEL (reference sequence). Trimming cost V 4 bases and J 3 bases, with 15 bases left between them. This CDR3 has 15 amino acids. CDR3 sequence reads: CASSPFREGYYGYTF. The DNA for the CDR3 is TGTGCCAGCAGCCCCTTCCGGGAGGGCTACTATGGCTACACCTTC.

This clonotype was recorded many times. The chain recombines TRBV5-1 with TRBJ2-1; no reliable D call. Looked up from germline, CDR1 is SGHRS and CDR2 is YFSETQ. This CDR3 is built from 12 residues. Between the trimmed V and J ends, which lost 4 bases and 0 bases, there was a span of 2 bases. The CDR3 DNA sequence: TGCGCCAGCAGCGGCTCCTACAATGAGCAGTTCTTC. This gives the protein CASSGSYNEQFF.

This clonotype was counted between two and nine times. An end of the junction does not agree with germline; a read error may underlie this. The V call is TRBV19, the J call TRBJ1-6, with D uncertain. Looked up from germline, CDR1 is LNHDA and CDR2 is SQIVND (reference sequence). The CDR3 covers 14 residues. CDR3 loop: CASQRSSYNSPLNF. The CDR3, as DNA: TGTGCCAGTCAGAGGAGCTCCTATAATTCACCCCTCAACTTT.

This clonotype was found many times. This CDR3 is CSAPRGAAKNIQYF. CDR3 bases: TGCAGCGCCCCGCGGGGGGCTGCCAAAAACATTCAGTACTTC. The chain employs TRBV20-1 and TRBJ2-4; 8 bases fit TRBD2. Germline CDR1 and CDR2: DFQATT and SNEGSKA (reference sequence). The CDR3 length is 14 residues.

This clonotype was counted at least ten times. A read error may explain this, as a much larger clone is one base away. The chain joins TRBV20-1 to TRBJ1-2; a weak D match, TRBD1 (5 bases). The length of the CDR3 is 13 residues. Trimming shortened V by 6 bases and J by 8 bases, and 19 bases separated the two germline ends. Germline-derived CDR1 and CDR2 are DFQATT and SNEGSKA (reference sequence). The CDR3 nucleotides read TGCAGTGCAACAAAAGGAAAGGGGAAGGGCTACACCTTC. This codes for CSATKGKGKGYTF.

About this clonotype: This could be a read error, since a much larger clone is one nucleotide away. This chain connects TRBV29-1 to TRBJ2-5, with a possible D match to TRBD2 (5 bases). Per germline, CDR1 SQVTM and CDR2 ANQGSEA. V lost 0 bases, J lost 4 bases, and 12 bases lay in between. This CDR3 contains 14 residues. CDR3 sequence: CSVEDLEGRETQYF. DNA of the CDR3: TGCAGCGTTGAAGATCTTGAAGGGAGAGAGACCCAGTACTTC.

In its sample, this clonotype ranks as medium-sized. The rearrangement joins TRBV5-1 to TRBJ2-1; 8 nucleotides agree with TRBD2. Per the germline V gene, CDR1 is SGHRS and CDR2 is YFSETQ. This CDR3 has 14 amino acids. With 3 bases clipped from V and 3 bases from J, the junction kept 2 bases outside the gene matches. The DNA of the CDR3 is TGCGCCAGCAGCTACGGGACTAGCTACAATGAGCAGTTCTTC. It yields the protein CASSYGTSYNEQFF. Full variable domain (missing parts from reference TRBV5-1 and TRBJ2-1): KAGVTQTPRYLIKTRGQQVTLSCSPISGHRSVSWYQQTPGQGLQFLFEYFSETQRNKGNFPGRFSGRQFSNSRSEMNVSTLELGDSALYLCASSYGTSYNEQFFGPGTRLTVL.

As for this clonotype: A read error may be the cause here, since a much bigger clone is one base away. CDR3 protein: CASSRGDSGELFF. The CDR3 DNA sequence: TGTGCCAGCTCCAGGGGGGACAGCGGGGAGCTGTTTTTT. This chain joins TRBV12-3 or TRBV12-4 and TRBJ2-2; possible D gene TRBD1, 7 bases. V lost 8 bases and J lost 7, with 14 bases in between. The CDR3 is 13 residues long.